The 8 T cell receptor beta chains below all came from one sample that was sequenced in a study of a mutant IDH1 vaccine in newly diagnosed glioma. These TCRs' antigens remain unknown. Time point indicated: week 47, end of study. Topical imiquimod accompanied each vaccine dose, which consisted of 300 ug of mutant IDH1 20-mer peptide. Clones were read by immunoSEQ multiplex PCR, and TCRdb kept only the in-frame ones, dropping some. In the table there are roughly 86,000 clones, around four fifths of which are singletons. The specimen was PBMCs, collected from a glioma patient whose treatment included an IDH1 peptide vaccine. The receptor set was obtained from a man aged 35 to 55 with glioma.

This rearrangement joins TRBV6-6 to TRBJ1-5; TRBD1 is a possible D gene (5 bases). Trimming took off 2 bases at V and 6 bases at J, with 11 bases between the two ends. CDR1 is MNHNY and CDR2 is SVGAGI in the germline V gene (reference sequence). This CDR3 region has 14 residues. The CDR3 loop is CASSYDPRAQPQHF. The CDR3 nucleotides are TGTGCCAGCAGTTACGATCCCAGGGCTCAGCCCCAGCATTTT.

This chain joins TRBV2 and TRBJ1-2, with D possibly being TRBD1 (5 bases). V gave up 8 bases and J gave up 7 bases, with 8 bases separating them. From germline, CDR1 is SNHLY and CDR2 FYNNEI. CDR3 length: 10 residues. CDR3 in DNA: TGTGCCAGCGCCCAGGGTGGCTACACCTTC. Translated: CASAQGGYTF.

The rearrangement joins TRBV7-9 to TRBJ2-7; D is perhaps TRBD1 (6 bases). CDR1 is SEHNR, CDR2 FQNEAQ, per germline (reference sequence). Between the trimmed V and J ends, which lost 2 bases and 5 bases, there was a span of 16 bases. This CDR3 comprises 15 residues. CDR3 in amino acids: CASSLSPGVPNEQYF. CDR3 bases: TGTGCCAGCAGCTTATCGCCAGGGGTACCTAACGAGCAGTACTTC.

The chain joins TRBV28 to TRBJ1-5, with TRBD1 identical over 7 bases. CDR3 length: 14 amino acids. Germline loops: CDR1 MDHEN, CDR2 SYDVKM. With V trimmed by 7 bases and J by 10 bases, 13 bases remained unmatched. As DNA, the CDR3 is TGTGCCAGCAATCTACAGGGGCCTCTGGGACCCCAGCATTTT. Protein product: CASNLQGPLGPQHF.

The rearrangement links TRBV5-4 to TRBJ2-5; 9 bases are a match to TRBD1. Germline CDR1 and CDR2: SGHNT and YYREEE (reference sequence). J gave up 2 bases and V 4 bases, and 3 bases lay outside the gene matches. This CDR3 contains 14 residues. DNA for the CDR3: TGTGCCAGCAGCCCCGGACAGGGGCAAGAGACCCAGTACTTC. This codes for CASSPGQGQETQYF.

J is TRBJ1-1 and V is TRBV15; tentative D call: TRBD1 (5 bases). Trimming shortened V by 3 bases and J by 3 bases, and 11 bases separated the two germline ends. Germline CDR1 LNHNV, CDR2 YYDKDF (reference sequence). The CDR3 has 14 residues. CDR3 DNA: TGTGCCACCAGCAGCCCACGGGGGGACACTGAAGCTTTCTTT. Encoded protein: CATSSPRGDTEAFF. The full variable domain, completed using reference TRBV15 and TRBJ1-1, is DAMVIQNPRYQVTQFGKPVTLSCSQTLNHNVMYWYQQKSSQAPKLLFHYYDKDFNNEADTPDNFQSRRPNTSFCFLDIRSPGLGDTAMYLCATSSPRGDTEAFFGQGTRLTVV.

The chain has TRBV4-2 and TRBJ1-2, with 11 bases matching TRBD1. Germline-derived CDR1 and CDR2 are LGHNA and YNFKEQ. This CDR3 is 16 amino acids long. J lost 8 bases, V lost 0 bases, and 8 bases had no gene match. The CDR3 DNA reads as TGTGCCAGCAGCCAAGATGAAAGGACAGGGGGCCGGGGCTACACCTTC. Amino acids: CASSQDERTGGRGYTF.

The chain uses TRBV6-5 and TRBJ1-1, with D hard to call. Trimming stripped 1 base from V and 8 bases from J, with 14 bases between. CDR1 and CDR2 from the germline V gene are MNHEY and SVGAGI. The CDR3 runs to 14 residues. The CDR3 protein is CASSYFGVNNEAFF. DNA for the CDR3: TGTGCCAGCAGTTACTTCGGCGTCAATAACGAAGCTTTCTTT.